The 10 T cell receptor beta chains below all came from one sample that was sequenced in a study of blood T cell repertoires in COVID-19. Clones were read by immunoSEQ multiplex PCR, and TCRdb kept only the in-frame ones, dropping some. The repertoire holds some 200,000 clones, with about 85% as singletons. Source material: peripheral blood. The receptors shown here come from a woman aged 80 or older with COVID-19, enrolled during active disease.

The CDR3 bases are TGTGCCAGCAGCCGGAACACAGGCGCAAACACCGGGGAGCTGTTTTTT. The encoded protein is CASSRNTGANTGELFF. The V and J genes are TRBV5-4 and TRBJ2-2; maybe TRBD1 (5 bases). V lost 4 bases to trimming and J lost 2 bases, with 15 bases between them. The CDR3 sequence is 16 residues long. Germline loops: CDR1 SGHNT, CDR2 YYREEE (reference sequence).

CDR3 nucleotides: TGTGCCAGCAGCACGCGGGACAGGGGTTTCACAGATACGCAGTATTTT. Translating gives CASSTRDRGFTDTQYF. This rearrangement joins TRBV5-4 to TRBJ2-3; 10 bases match TRBD1. V was pared by 4 bases and J by 2 bases, with 7 bases of the junction left unmatched. The germline gives CDR1 SGHNT, CDR2 YYREEE (reference sequence). This CDR3 is built from 16 residues.

This clone was observed once. This chain joins TRBV7-2 and TRBJ1-5; tentatively, D is TRBD1 (5 bases). The CDR3 consists of 16 residues. Germline V CDR1 and CDR2: SGHTA, FQGNSA. V was cut by 5 bases and J by 2 bases, with 16 bases left in between. The CDR3 DNA reads as TGTGCCAGCAGCCCCCGGGAGGGAGGGGGCAATCAGCCCCAGCATTTT. Protein sequence: CASSPREGGGNQPQHF.

Only a few counts were recorded for this clone. V gene TRBV29-1 combines with J gene TRBJ1-1; TRBD1 agrees at 7 bases. Per the germline V gene, CDR1 is SQVTM and CDR2 is ANQGSEA. J gave up 0 bases and V 6 bases, and 7 bases lay outside the gene matches. The CDR3 is 14 residues long. The CDR3 DNA sequence: TGCAGCGTCGTAAAGACAGGGATGAACACTGAAGCTTTCTTT. It translates to CSVVKTGMNTEAFF.

The V gene is TRBV18, the J gene TRBJ1-1, with TRBD1 matching over 8 bases. There are 16 residues in the CDR3. Germline lookup yields CDR1 KGHSH and CDR2 LQKENI. Trimming at V came to 2 bases and at J to 0 bases, leaving 5 bases not matched to a gene. The CDR3 DNA follows: TGTGCCAGCTCACCATTTACAGGGGGGATGAACACTGAAGCTTTCTTT. Amino acids: CASSPFTGGMNTEAFF.

V gene TRBV20-1 combines with J gene TRBJ2-2, with D hard to call. Trimming removed 2 bases from V and 6 bases from J, with 4 bases in between. Germline V lookup: CDR1 DFQATT, CDR2 SNEGSKA (reference sequence). The CDR3 has 11 residues. CDR3 DNA sequence: TGCAGTGCTAGAACACCCGGGGAGCTGTTTTTT. Its translation: CSARTPGELFF.

The chain is built from TRBV4-1 and TRBJ2-6, with unresolved D. This CDR3 is built from 14 residues. Trimming removed 0 bases from V and 3 bases from J, with 3 bases in between. CDR1 MGHRA and CDR2 YSYEKL come from the germline V gene. The CDR3, as DNA: TGCGCCAGCAGCCAAGACCATGGGGCCAACGTCCTGACTTTC. Amino acids: CASSQDHGANVLTF.

V is TRBV19 and J is TRBJ1-2; possibly TRBD1 for D (6 bases). This CDR3 is built from 14 residues. Trimming removed 5 bases at V and 4 bases at J, with 14 bases between. Germline lookup yields CDR1 LNHDA and CDR2 SQIVND (reference sequence). The CDR3: CASSQRTASYGYTF. In DNA form, the CDR3 reads TGTGCCAGTAGTCAGAGGACAGCGAGCTATGGCTACACCTTC.

J is TRBJ2-7 and V is TRBV11-2; 10 bases fit TRBD1. The CDR3 runs 14 residues. Germline trimming cut 5 bases from V and 6 bases from J; bases unmatched to any gene: 7. Germline CDR1 SGHAT, CDR2 FQNNGV. The CDR3: CASSHPGTGVEQYV. The DNA of the CDR3 is TGTGCCAGCAGCCACCCGGGGACAGGGGTCGAGCAGTACGTC.

This chain uses TRBV5-1 with TRBJ1-1, with TRBD1 matching over 11 bases. CDR3 length: 14 amino acids. Trimming at V came to 4 bases and at J to 6 bases, leaving 5 bases not matched to a gene. The germline CDR1 and CDR2 sequences are SGHRS and YFSETQ. In DNA, the CDR3 is TGCGCCAGCAGCCTACGGACAGGGGGCCCTGAAGCTTTCTTT. Translation gives CASSLRTGGPEAFF.